These T cell receptor beta chains were read from a single sample in a study of blood T cell repertoires in COVID-19. Only in-frame clones appear in the TCRdb table, and some are missing; sequencing was by immunoSEQ multiplex PCR. The sample has around 400,000 clones; around 87% are singletons. The sequenced sample was peripheral blood. The receptors stem from a woman aged 60 to 75 with COVID-19, enrolled during active disease. Both conserved end residues are part of each CDR3. The D gene is left open where the match is weak. Not every row has a clone size; where given, it reads once, few, many or a size class.

D	size	V	J	CDR3	DNA
.	.	TRBV6-5	TRBJ1-1	CASSYLAGGNTEAFF	TGTGCCAGCAGTTACCTAGCGGGGGGGAACACTGAAGCTTTCTTT
.	.	TRBV9	TRBJ2-1	CASSTRPRPPYNEQFF	TGTGCCAGCAGCACCCGTCCTAGACCCCCCTACAATGAGCAGTTCTTC
TRBD2	few	TRBV11-2	TRBJ2-1	CASSFYRGGSYNEQFF	TGTGCCAGCAGCTTTTACCGCGGGGGGAGCTACAATGAGCAGTTCTTC
.	.	TRBV9	TRBJ2-2	CASSGAALYTGELFF	TGTGCCAGCAGCGGGGCAGCACTGTACACCGGGGAGCTGTTTTTT
.	.	TRBV6-5	TRBJ1-6	CASRDWTFNNSPLHF	TGTGCCAGCAGAGATTGGACATTTAATAATTCACCCCTCCACTTT
TRBD2	.	TRBV18	TRBJ2-3	CASSLVAFIAGDTDTQYF	TGTGCCAGCTCGCTTGTGGCATTTATAGCGGGGGACACAGATACGCAGTATTTT
TRBD2	.	TRBV28	TRBJ2-3	CASRRVAGVKGDTQYF	TGTGCCAGCAGACGAGTAGCGGGGGTGAAGGGAGATACGCAGTATTTT
.	.	TRBV7-6	TRBJ1-6	CASSLVSPTGNSPLHF	TGTGCCAGCAGCTTAGTTAGCCCCACGGGAAATTCACCCCTCCACTTT
.	.	TRBV9	TRBJ1-5	CASSVEGRVGQPQHF	TGTGCCAGCAGCGTAGAAGGGAGGGTGGGTCAGCCCCAGCATTTT
TRBD2	.	TRBV13	TRBJ2-5	CASSPRLAGPQETQYF	TGTGCCAGCAGCCCCAGACTAGCGGGGCCCCAAGAGACCCAGTACTTC
TRBD1	.	TRBV7-3	TRBJ1-1	CASSLTRQGSEAFF	TGTGCCAGCAGCTTAACCCGACAGGGCTCTGAAGCTTTCTTT
TRBD1	.	TRBV13	TRBJ2-2	CATSGTANTGELFF	TGTGCCACCTCAGGGACAGCGAACACCGGGGAGCTGTTTTTT
.	.	TRBV15	TRBJ2-1	CATSRGENEQFF	TGTGCCACCAGCAGGGGAGAGAATGAGCAGTTCTTC
TRBD1	.	TRBV10-3	TRBJ1-2	CAISEQGSDGYTF	TGTGCCATCAGTGAACAGGGGAGCGATGGCTACACCTTC
.	.	TRBV4-2	TRBJ2-1	CASSTSPPYNEQFF	TGTGCCAGCAGTACTAGCCCGCCCTACAATGAGCAGTTCTTC
.	once	TRBV4-2	TRBJ1-2	CASSQDRQAHQNGYTF	TGTGCCAGCAGCCAAGATCGGCAGGCCCACCAGAATGGCTACACCTTC
.	.	TRBV10-3	TRBJ1-3	CAISSGGGNTIYF	TGTGCCATCAGTTCCGGAGGGGGAAACACCATATATTTT
TRBD1	.	TRBV6-5	TRBJ1-2	CASSRQGANYGYTF	TGTGCCAGCAGTCGACAGGGGGCTAACTATGGCTACACCTTC
.	.	TRBV19	TRBJ1-5	CASSIGGGVQPQHF	TGTGCCAGTAGTATCGGGGGAGGAGTGCAGCCCCAGCATTTT
.	.	TRBV7-9	TRBJ1-2	CASSPRGGGDYGYTF	TGTGCCAGCAGCCCTCGTGGGGGAGGAGACTATGGCTACACCTTC
.	.	TRBV11-3	TRBJ1-1	CASSLGDSGEAFF	TGTGCCAGCAGCTTAGGCGATTCGGGTGAAGCTTTCTTT
TRBD2	.	TRBV11-2	TRBJ2-1	CASSFGLAGNEQFF	TGTGCCAGCAGCTTCGGACTAGCGGGGAATGAGCAGTTCTTC
.	.	TRBV6-5	TRBJ1-1	CASRGGNTEAFF	TGTGCCAGCAGAGGGGGGAACACTGAAGCTTTCTTT
.	.	TRBV7-3	TRBJ2-2	CASSGLSNTGELFF	TGTGCCAGCTCCGGACTCTCGAACACCGGGGAGCTGTTTTTT
TRBD1	.	TRBV6-1	TRBJ1-4	CASSALPGQTNEKLFF	TGTGCCAGCAGTGCCCTGCCGGGACAGACTAATGAAAAACTGTTTTTT
.	few	TRBV27	TRBJ1-1	CASTFRANTEAFF	TGTGCCAGCACCTTCAGGGCGAACACTGAAGCTTTCTTT
.	.	TRBV7-8	TRBJ1-4	CASSLASIGGAATNEKLFF	TGTGCCAGCAGCTTAGCATCGATTGGGGGGGCGGCAACTAATGAAAAACTGTTTTTT
TRBD1	.	TRBV25-1	TRBJ2-3	CASSRQGVRVTQYF	TGTGCCAGCAGCCGACAGGGGGTAAGAGTTACGCAGTATTTT
TRBD1	.	TRBV6-6	TRBJ2-3	CASSSPDRGLDTQYF	TGTGCCAGCAGTTCACCGGACAGGGGGCTAGATACGCAGTATTTT
.	.	TRBV7-2	TRBJ1-1	CASSGASVSRYTEAFF	TGTGCCAGCAGCGGAGCGTCGGTGTCCCGGTACACTGAAGCTTTCTTT
.	.	TRBV4-2	TRBJ1-1	CASSQRGGNTEAFF	TGTGCCAGCAGCCAAAGGGGCGGGAACACTGAAGCTTTCTTT
TRBD1	once	TRBV6-6	TRBJ1-5	CASSPNPYRGLRLSNQPQHF	TGTGCCAGCAGTCCCAACCCATATAGGGGGCTCCGCTTGAGCAATCAGCCCCAGCATTTT
.	.	TRBV7-9	TRBJ2-2	CASSLSAGELFF	TGTGCCAGCAGCTTATCTGCCGGGGAGCTGTTTTTT
TRBD1	.	TRBV5-1	TRBJ1-3	CASSLAPTGSSSGNTIYF	TGCGCCAGCAGCTTGGCTCCGACAGGGTCGAGCTCTGGAAACACCATATATTTT
.	.	TRBV15	TRBJ2-3	CATSRDYSRTDTQYF	TGTGCCACCAGCAGAGATTATAGCCGCACAGATACGCAGTATTTT
.	.	TRBV19	TRBJ2-5	CASSQQGRETQYF	TGTGCCAGTAGTCAACAGGGAAGAGAGACCCAGTACTTC
TRBD2	once	TRBV11-1	TRBJ2-7	CASSLGTSGRIYEQYF	TGTGCCAGCAGCTTAGGGACTAGCGGGAGAATCTACGAGCAGTACTTC
.	.	TRBV5-5	TRBJ1-5	CASSLYGGNSNQPQHF	TGTGCCAGCAGCTTGTACGGAGGGAATAGCAATCAGCCCCAGCATTTT
.	.	TRBV14	TRBJ2-2	CASSQARNTGELFF	TGTGCCAGCAGCCAAGCCCGTAACACCGGGGAGCTGTTTTTT
TRBD1	.	TRBV5-1	TRBJ2-5	CASSPTGGSLGETQYF	TGCGCCAGCAGCCCGACAGGGGGAAGTTTAGGCGAGACCCAGTACTTC
TRBD2	.	TRBV11-2	TRBJ2-7	CASSQGLAYEQYF	TGTGCCAGCAGCCAGGGACTAGCCTACGAGCAGTACTTC
.	few	TRBV6-5	TRBJ1-5	CASKRENSNQPQHF	TGTGCCAGCAAGCGGGAAAATAGCAATCAGCCCCAGCATTTT
TRBD1	.	TRBV14	TRBJ1-1	CASSPWPGSSTGGTEAFF	TGTGCCAGCAGCCCATGGCCAGGTTCCTCGACAGGGGGCACTGAAGCTTTCTTT
TRBD1	.	TRBV3-1/TRBV3-2	TRBJ2-7	CASSLSGTGGLDEQYF	TGTGCCAGCAGCCTATCCGGGACAGGGGGCCTCGACGAGCAGTACTTC
TRBD1	.	TRBV28	TRBJ1-1	CASTRGQGNTEAFF	TGTGCCAGCACCCGAGGACAGGGAAACACTGAAGCTTTCTTT